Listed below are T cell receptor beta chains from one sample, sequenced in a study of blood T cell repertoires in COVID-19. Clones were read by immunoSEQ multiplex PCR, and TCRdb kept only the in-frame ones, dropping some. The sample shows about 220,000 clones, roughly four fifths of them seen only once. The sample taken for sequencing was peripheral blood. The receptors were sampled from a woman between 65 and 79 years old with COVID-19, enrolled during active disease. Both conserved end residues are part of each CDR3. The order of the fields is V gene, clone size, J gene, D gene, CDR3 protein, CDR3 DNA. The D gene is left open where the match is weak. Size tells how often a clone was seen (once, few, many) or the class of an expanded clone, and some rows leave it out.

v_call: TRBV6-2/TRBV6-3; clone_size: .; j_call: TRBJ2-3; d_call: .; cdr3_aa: CASSSPILADTQYF; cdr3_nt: TGTGCCAGCAGTTCTCCGATTTTAGCAGATACGCAGTATTTT
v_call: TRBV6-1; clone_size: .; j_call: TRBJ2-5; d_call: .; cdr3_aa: CASSEATAGETQYF; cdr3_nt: TGTGCCAGCAGTGAAGCGACAGCCGGAGAGACCCAGTACTTC
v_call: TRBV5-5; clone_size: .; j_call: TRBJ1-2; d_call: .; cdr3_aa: CASSRQEDYGYTF; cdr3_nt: TGTGCCAGCAGCCGACAGGAGGACTATGGCTACACCTTC
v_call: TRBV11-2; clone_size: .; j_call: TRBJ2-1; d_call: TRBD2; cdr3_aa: CASQVAGAYNEQFF; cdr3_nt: TGTGCCAGCCAAGTAGCGGGAGCCTACAATGAGCAGTTCTTC
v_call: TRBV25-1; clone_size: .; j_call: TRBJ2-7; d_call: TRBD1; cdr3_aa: CASGRTGRIHEQYF; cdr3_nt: TGTGCCAGCGGTAGGACAGGGCGAATCCACGAGCAGTACTTC
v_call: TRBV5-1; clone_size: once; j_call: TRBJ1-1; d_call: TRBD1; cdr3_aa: CASSIQGGNTEAFF; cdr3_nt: TGCGCCAGCAGCATACAGGGGGGGAACACTGAAGCTTTCTTT
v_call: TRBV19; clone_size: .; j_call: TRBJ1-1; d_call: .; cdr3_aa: CASSNWDIFSGRGTEAFF; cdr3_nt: TGTGCCAGTAGTAATTGGGACATATTCAGCGGAAGGGGTACTGAAGCTTTCTTT
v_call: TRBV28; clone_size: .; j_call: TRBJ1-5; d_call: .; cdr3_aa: CASSLPGRGNQPQHF; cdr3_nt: TGTGCCAGCAGTTTGCCAGGGAGGGGCAATCAGCCCCAGCATTTT
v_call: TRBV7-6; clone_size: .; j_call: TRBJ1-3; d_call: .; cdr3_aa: CASSPPGGPGNTIYF; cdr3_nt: TGTGCCAGCAGCCCCCCGGGGGGGCCTGGAAACACCATATATTTT
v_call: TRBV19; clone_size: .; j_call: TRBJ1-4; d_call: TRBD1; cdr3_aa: CASQKYPGQGGKTTNEKLFF; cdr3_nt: TGTGCCAGTCAGAAGTACCCGGGACAGGGTGGAAAGACAACTAATGAAAAACTGTTTTTT
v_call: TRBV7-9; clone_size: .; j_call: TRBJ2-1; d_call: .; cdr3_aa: CASSSSRGGYNEQFF; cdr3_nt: TGTGCCAGCAGCTCCAGTCGAGGCGGGTACAATGAGCAGTTCTTC
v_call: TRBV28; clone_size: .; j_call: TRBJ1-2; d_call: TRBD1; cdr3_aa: CASSSAGDRAYVEGYTF; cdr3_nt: TGTGCCAGCAGTTCCGCCGGGGACAGAGCCTACGTAGAGGGCTACACCTTC
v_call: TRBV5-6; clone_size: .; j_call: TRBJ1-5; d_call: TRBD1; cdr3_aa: CASSLNRGQSNQPQHF; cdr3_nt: TGTGCCAGCAGCTTGAACAGGGGGCAGAGCAATCAGCCCCAGCATTTT
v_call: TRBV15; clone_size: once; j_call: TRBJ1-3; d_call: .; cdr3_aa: CATSRDTNRGNTIYF; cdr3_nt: TGTGCCACCAGCAGAGATACAAACAGAGGAAACACCATATATTTT
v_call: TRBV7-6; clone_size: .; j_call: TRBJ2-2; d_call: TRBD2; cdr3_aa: CASSPTSGRAIGELFF; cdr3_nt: TGTGCCAGCAGCCCTACTAGCGGGAGGGCAATCGGGGAGCTGTTTTTT